The 32 T cell receptor beta chains given below trace back to one sample, sequenced in a study of T cells after posttransplantation cyclophosphamide. Profiled with immunoSEQ multiplex PCR; TCRdb holds only in-frame clones, not every one. This table holds tens of thousands of clones, 92% found once. Material for sequencing was PBMCs. The receptors here all came from a woman aged 50 to 65 in good health and a related stem cell transplant donor.

V is TRBV11-3 and J is TRBJ2-7, with 9 nucleotides matching TRBD2. Germline V CDR1 and CDR2: SGHNT, YENEEA. Unmatched junction bases numbered 19, after V lost 7 bases and J lost 9 bases. The CDR3 loop spans 16 amino acids. The CDR3 DNA is TGTGCCAGCACCGTAGCGGGAGCCGTCCCCCAAAGAGTGCAGTACTTC. Protein product: CASTVAGAVPQRVQYF.

The V call is TRBV7-8, the J call TRBJ2-1; D ambiguous. Trimming shortened V by 2 bases and J by 0 bases, and 11 bases separated the two germline ends. CDR3 size: 16 residues. The germline V gene encodes CDR1 SGHVS and CDR2 FQNEAQ. CDR3 residues: CASSLLPESSYNEQFF. For the CDR3, the DNA is TGTGCCAGCAGCTTACTTCCCGAGAGCTCCTACAATGAGCAGTTCTTC.

V usage is TRBV7-6 and J usage is TRBJ1-5; possibly TRBD1 for D (6 bases). From germline, CDR1 is SGHVS and CDR2 FNYEAQ. This CDR3 is built from 14 residues. With 2 bases removed from V and 5 bases from J, the gap between germline ends came to 10 bases. In nucleotides, the CDR3 is TGTGCCAGCAGCTTATCACAGGGAGATCAGCCCCAGCATTTT. Translated: CASSLSQGDQPQHF.

J is TRBJ2-5 and V is TRBV7-7, with TRBD1 matching 11 bases. The DNA matches TRBJ2-7 better at its end, which makes the J call doubtful. The germline gives CDR1 SSHAT, CDR2 FNYEAQ (reference sequence). The CDR3 sequence is 15 residues long. The CDR3 spells CASSPGTGGVHEQYF. CDR3 nucleotides: TGTGCCAGCAGCCCCGGGACAGGGGGGGTCCACGAGCAGTACTTC.

This rearrangement joins TRBV9 to TRBJ2-7; a weak D match, TRBD1 (5 bases). The CDR3 is made up of 16 amino acids. Germline CDR1 SGDLS, CDR2 YYNGEE. Trimming removed 0 bases at V and 4 bases at J, with 17 bases between. The CDR3 DNA reads as TGTGCCAGCAGCGTAGGGCAGGGAAACCTGGTGTACGAGCAGTACTTC. This gives the protein CASSVGQGNLVYEQYF.

The count of this clone is one. The V and J genes are TRBV27 and TRBJ2-7; D not resolved. This CDR3 is built from 14 residues. From germline, CDR1 is MNHEY and CDR2 SMNVEV (reference sequence). The V gene lost 2 bases and the J gene lost 7 bases, with 15 bases spanning the gap. The CDR3 here is CASSLAGSLREQYF. The CDR3 region has the DNA TGTGCCAGCAGTTTAGCAGGATCCCTACGAGAGCAGTACTTC.

V and J are TRBV5-4 and TRBJ1-1, with 9 bases fitting TRBD1. CDR1 SGHNT and CDR2 YYREEE come from the germline V gene (reference sequence). The CDR3 runs to 14 residues. The CDR3 DNA reads as TGTCAGTCCGGGACAGGGCAGTTGAACACTGAAGCTTTCTTT. As protein: CQSGTGQLNTEAFF.

The V call is TRBV2, the J call TRBJ1-2, with TRBD1 matching 9 bases. CDR1 SNHLY and CDR2 FYNNEI come from the germline V gene. The CDR3 runs to 13 residues. V gave up 6 bases and J gave up 6 bases; unmatched junction bases: 5. CDR3 in DNA: TGTGCCAGCAGGGCAACAGGGGGCGATGGCTACACCTTC. Translated: CASRATGGDGYTF. The full variable domain, completed using reference TRBV2 and TRBJ1-2, is EPEVTQTPSHQVTQMGQEVILRCVPISNHLYFYWYRQILGQKVEFLVSFYNNEISEKSEIFDDQFSVERPDGSNFTLKIRSTKLEDSAMYFCASRATGGDGYTFGSGTRLTVV.

Notes on this clone: Relative to the germline gene, one junction end is altered; a read error may explain this. The V and J genes are TRBV15 and TRBJ1-5; 9 nucleotides match TRBD1. This CDR3 spans 15 amino acids. In germline, CDR1 is LNHNV, CDR2 YYDKDF (reference sequence). As DNA, the CDR3 is TGTGCCACCAGCAGAGCAGGGACAGGGAATCCGCCCCAGCATTTT. Translated, it gives CATSRAGTGNPPQHF.

The chain has TRBV25-1 and TRBJ1-3; D remains unclear. Germline CDR1 reads MGHDK; CDR2 reads SYGVNS. Trimming removed 2 bases at V and 6 bases at J, with 11 bases between. This CDR3 contains 14 residues. The CDR3 coding sequence is TGTGCCAGCAGTGAAGGAGGCAGACTAAACACCATATATTTT. It is translated as CASSEGGRLNTIYF.

DNA for the CDR3: TGTGCCTGGAGTAGAGGGCGCGACTATGGCTACACCTTC. Protein: CAWSRGRDYGYTF. The chain is built from TRBV30 and TRBJ1-2; D gene uncertain. Deletions cut 2 bases from V and 3 bases from J, with 10 bases between. The CDR3 runs 13 residues. Germline CDR1 is GTSNPN and CDR2 is SVGIG (reference sequence). Full variable domain (remainder filled in from reference TRBV30 and TRBJ1-2): SQTIHQWPATLVQPVGSPLSLECTVEGTSNPNLYWYRQAAGRGLQLLFYSVGIGQISSEVPQNLSASRPQDRQFILSSKKLLLSDSGFYLCAWSRGRDYGYTFGSGTRLTVV.

This chain links TRBV9 with TRBJ2-7, with D maybe TRBD2 (6 bases). Germline CDR1 SGDLS, CDR2 YYNGEE. V was clipped by 4 bases and J by 6 bases, with 11 bases between them. The CDR3 consists of 12 residues. The CDR3 DNA is TGTGCCAGCAGCCGGGGAGGTGGCGAGCAGTACTTC. Protein sequence: CASSRGGGEQYF.

This chain links TRBV18 with TRBJ1-1; no clear D gene. CDR3 size: 14 residues. Germline assignment: CDR1 KGHSH and CDR2 LQKENI. V lost 2 bases, J lost 0 bases, and 7 bases lay in between. The chain's CDR3 is CASSPSVMNTEAFF. CDR3 coding DNA: TGTGCCAGCTCACCATCAGTAATGAACACTGAAGCTTTCTTT.

This chain joins TRBV6-5 and TRBJ2-7; 7 bases align to TRBD2. CDR3 size: 15 residues. V trimming: 2 bases; J trimming: 0 bases; junction bases outside the gene matches: 4. In germline, CDR1 is MNHEY, CDR2 SVGAGI. The CDR3 region is CASSYGGGGSYEQYF. The CDR3 nucleotides are TGTGCCAGCAGTTACGGCGGCGGGGGCTCCTACGAGCAGTACTTC.

The chain carries TRBV6-5 and TRBJ1-6; 8 bases are shared with TRBD1. This CDR3 spans 13 amino acids. Germline-derived CDR1 and CDR2 are MNHEY and SVGAGI. The trim removed 10 bases at V and 7 bases at J, leaving 6 bases unmatched. The CDR3 reads CATRQGPNSPLHF. The CDR3 region has the DNA TGTGCCACGCGACAGGGGCCGAATTCACCCCTCCACTTT.

The genes are TRBV28 and TRBJ2-1; 8 bases line up with TRBD1. This CDR3 spans 13 amino acids. Germline V lookup: CDR1 MDHEN, CDR2 SYDVKM. V was clipped by 6 bases and J by 8 bases; unmatched bases: 6. The CDR3 nucleotides read TGTGCCAGCAGGGACAGGGACTTCCATGAGCAGTTCTTC. Translation gives CASRDRDFHEQFF.

This chain connects TRBV2 to TRBJ1-1; a possible D gene is TRBD1 (5 bases). Trimming removed 4 bases from V and 3 bases from J, with 12 bases in between. CDR1 is SNHLY, CDR2 FYNNEI, per germline. CDR3 length equals 14 residues. CDR3 DNA: TGTGCCAGCAGTGCCCAGGGCGGGGACACTGAAGCTTTCTTT. Encoded protein: CASSAQGGDTEAFF. The variable domain in full, with the rest retrieved from reference TRBV2 and TRBJ1-1, is EPEVTQTPSHQVTQMGQEVILRCVPISNHLYFYWYRQILGQKVEFLVSFYNNEISEKSEIFDDQFSVERPDGSNFTLKIRSTKLEDSAMYFCASSAQGGDTEAFFGQGTRLTVV.

The chain links TRBV5-1 to TRBJ1-2; D gene unclear. Germline V gives CDR1 SGHRS, CDR2 YFSETQ. V lost 3 bases, J lost 2 bases, and 11 bases lay in between. This CDR3 is built from 14 residues. CDR3 DNA: TGCGCCAGCAGCTCCTCGGGGTCGAACTATGGCTACACCTTC. Protein: CASSSSGSNYGYTF.

This clone was picked up a small number of times. The V gene is TRBV9, the J gene TRBJ2-7; the match to TRBD2 covers 9 bases. Germline assignment: CDR1 SGDLS and CDR2 YYNGEE. This CDR3 is built from 15 residues. V shed 4 bases, J shed 7 bases, and the junction held 12 bases outside the gene matches. As DNA, the CDR3 is TGTGCCAGCAGCAAAAGCGGGGGGACCTCGGGGGAGCAGTACTTC. Its protein is CASSKSGGTSGEQYF.

V gene TRBV6-5 combines with J gene TRBJ2-7, with TRBD2 as a possible D gene (5 bases). This CDR3 spans 13 amino acids. CDR1 is MNHEY, CDR2 SVGAGI, per germline. V was clipped by 5 bases and J by 5 bases, with 13 bases between them. CDR3: CASSSTSFHEQYF. The CDR3 coding sequence is TGTGCCAGCAGTAGTACTAGTTTCCACGAGCAGTACTTC.

This clone was seen just once. The chain has TRBV4-1 and TRBJ2-3, with 11 bases fitting TRBD1. The CDR3 covers 15 residues. Germline CDR1 MGHRA, CDR2 YSYEKL. V was pared by 4 bases and J by 4 bases, with 4 bases of the junction left unmatched. This chain's CDR3 is CASSRRGQGADTQYF. CDR3 sequence (DNA): TGCGCCAGCAGCCGGAGGGGACAGGGGGCAGATACGCAGTATTTT.

The chain uses TRBV6-1 and TRBJ1-1; 11 positions agree with TRBD1. The germline gives CDR1 MNHNS, CDR2 SASEGT. CDR3 length: 14 amino acids. Losses at the gene ends were 8 bases for V and 6 bases for J; bases not matched to a gene: 8. In nucleotides, the CDR3 is TGTGCCAGCGAATGGGACAGGGGGGATTCTGAAGCTTTCTTT. It encodes CASEWDRGDSEAFF.

V gene TRBV5-1 combines with J gene TRBJ1-2; 8 positions match TRBD1. The J segment lost 6 bases and the V segment lost 0 bases, leaving 7 bases of the junction unmatched. The CDR3 sequence is 15 residues long. Germline V lookup: CDR1 SGHRS, CDR2 YFSETQ. The CDR3 sequence: CASSLAGTGRDGYTF. In nucleotides, the CDR3 is TGCGCCAGCAGCTTGGCCGGGACAGGTAGAGATGGCTACACCTTC. The full variable domain, completed using reference TRBV5-1 and TRBJ1-2, is KAGVTQTPRYLIKTRGQQVTLSCSPISGHRSVSWYQQTPGQGLQFLFEYFSETQRNKGNFPGRFSGRQFSNSRSEMNVSTLELGDSALYLCASSLAGTGRDGYTFGSGTRLTVV.

The V and J genes are TRBV4-1 and TRBJ2-7; D not resolved. The V end lost 0 bases, the J end lost 0 bases, and 9 bases lay between the germline ends. This CDR3 contains 15 residues. Germline CDR1 reads MGHRA; CDR2 reads YSYEKL. CDR3 amino acids: CASSQDNWSSYEQYF. Written as DNA, the CDR3 is TGCGCCAGCAGCCAAGATAACTGGAGCTCCTACGAGCAGTACTTC.

CDR3 region: CASSGGLGYNEQFF. The CDR3 DNA reads TGTGCCAGCAGTGGAGGACTCGGGTACAATGAGCAGTTCTTC. The rearrangement uses TRBV2 and TRBJ2-7; D is perhaps TRBD2 (5 bases). Gene TRBJ2-1 matches the end of the DNA better, so the J call may be wrong. CDR3 length: 14 amino acids. Per the germline V gene, CDR1 is SNHLY and CDR2 is FYNNEI.

The chain couples TRBV6-1 to TRBJ2-5, with a tentative D call TRBD2 (6 bases). The CDR3 spans 15 residues. The V and J ends lost 6 bases and 5 bases respectively, with 19 bases between them. The germline CDR1 and CDR2 sequences are MNHNS and SASEGT. CDR3 bases: TGTGCCAGCAGGGCGGGGCCCCCTTTGGTGGAGACCCAGTACTTC. It translates to CASRAGPPLVETQYF.

The gene calls are TRBV6-6 and TRBJ1-1; 8 positions match TRBD1. Germline-derived CDR1 and CDR2 are MNHNY and SVGAGI (reference sequence). V dropped 2 bases and J dropped 3; count of bases not matched to a gene: 5. This CDR3 contains 15 residues. The CDR3 DNA follows: TGTGCCAGCAGTTACGCTCAGGGGGCGGACACTGAAGCTTTCTTT. Protein sequence: CASSYAQGADTEAFF.

The rearrangement uses TRBV6-1 and TRBJ2-7; perhaps TRBD1 as D (6 bases). Germline assignment: CDR1 MNHNS and CDR2 SASEGT. The CDR3 is 14 amino acids. The germline V and J ends were trimmed by 5 bases and 2 bases, with 13 bases remaining between them. The CDR3 loop reads CASSTTGNPYEQYF. The CDR3 DNA reads TGTGCCAGCAGTACCACAGGGAATCCCTACGAGCAGTACTTC.

This clone has only a few counts. The chain joins TRBV28 to TRBJ2-7; the match to TRBD1 covers 8 bases. J lost 4 bases, V lost 5 bases, and 7 bases had no gene match. There are 14 residues in the CDR3. From germline, CDR1 is MDHEN and CDR2 SYDVKM. The CDR3 DNA follows: TGTGCCAGCAGTAGCACGGACAGGGAGTACGAGCAGTACTTC. Protein: CASSSTDREYEQYF.

Written as DNA, the CDR3 is TGTGCCAGCAGCTGGACAGGGGCGAATTCACCCCTCCACTTT. Translating gives CASSWTGANSPLHF. The genes are TRBV5-4 and TRBJ1-6; 9 bases are a match to TRBD1. CDR1 and CDR2 (germline): SGHNT, YYREEE (reference sequence). CDR3 length: 14 amino acids. The V and J ends lost 3 bases and 7 bases, in that order; junction bases with no gene match: 2. The entire variable domain, with the rest obtained from reference TRBV5-4 and TRBJ1-6, is as follows: ETGVTQSPTHLIKTRGQQVTLRCSSQSGHNTVSWYQQALGQGPQFIFQYYREEENGRGNFPPRFSGLQFPNYSSELNVNALELDDSALYLCASSWTGANSPLHFGNGTRLTVT.

The count of this clone is one. The genes are TRBV19 and TRBJ1-1; 9 bases align to TRBD1. Germline CDR1 reads LNHDA; CDR2 reads SQIVND (reference sequence). V was clipped by 5 bases and J by 7 bases; unmatched bases: 5. The CDR3 is 13 amino acids. CDR3 region: CASSGTGFGEAFF. The CDR3 DNA reads as TGTGCCAGTAGTGGGACAGGGTTCGGTGAAGCTTTCTTT.

The rearrangement joins TRBV5-1 to TRBJ2-7, with 14 bases identical to TRBD2. This CDR3 spans 15 amino acids. Trimming took 4 bases from V and 3 from J; bases not matched to a gene: 3. Per the germline V gene, CDR1 is SGHRS and CDR2 is YFSETQ. The CDR3 sequence: CASSPGTSGGYEQYF. The CDR3, as DNA: TGCGCCAGCAGCCCAGGGACTAGCGGGGGCTACGAGCAGTACTTC.